The sequence of this T cell receptor beta chain was determined in a study of blood T cell repertoires in COVID-19. Background on the study: The United States, Italy and Spain provided the acute and convalescent COVID-19 samples. The analysed material was cDNA or gDNA that came from T cells, B-cell-depleted T cells, or PBMCs.

Participants' own reports of clinical history determined their cohort assignment. Per the study methods: The authors estimated nucleated cell counts from reference gene primer amplification. Here immunoSEQ multiplex PCR was the method, and the copy in TCRdb shows in-frame clones only, minus some. The V and J calls and clone size are taken from that table; D and trimming were inferred from the DNA. This table has 150,000 to 200,000 clones, 65% to 80% appearing once. The ends were cut back, 0 bases at V and 5 bases at J, with 14 bases in the middle. The CDR3 is 15 residues long. Germline CDR1 SGHRS, CDR2 YFSETQ.

The V gene is TRBV5-1, the J gene TRBJ2-5; D perhaps matches TRBD2 (6 bases). The sequenced material came from PBMCs or T cells enriched from blood (not recorded which). This clonotype originated in a woman in her forties or fifties with acute COVID-19. CDR3 bases: TGCGCCAGCAGCTTGGGGGCGGGGACTGTGGAGACCCAGTACTTC. Protein product: CASSLGAGTVETQYF.